These T cell receptor beta chains were read from a single sample in a study of CD8+CD57+ T cells in acquired aplastic anemia. TCRdb independently ran MiXCR on the reads; one entry per CDR3 protein. The sample shows hundreds of thousands of distinct CDR3 sequences, approximately 55% of them seen only once. Specimen: sorted CD4+, CD8+, or CD8+CD57+ T cells (not recorded which) from PBMCs. Receptor source: a human donor with severe aplastic anemia or a healthy control (not recorded which). CDR3s include the opening cysteine and the closing phenylalanine or tryptophan. D genes are given only for firm matches. The size entry is marked missing in some rows and otherwise reads once, few, many or a size class.

V	D	size	J	DNA	CDR3
TRBV2	TRBD1	.	TRBJ1-2	TGTGCCAGCGGTGGGACAGGGGAGGGCTACACCTTC	CASGGTGEGYTF
TRBV9	.	many	TRBJ2-3	TGTGCCAGCTCCCAAGGGGATACGCAGTATTTT	CASSQGDTQYF
TRBV9	.	.	TRBJ2-2	TGTGCCAGCAGCGTTACAGGGGGGGACACCGGGGAGCTGTTTTTT	CASSVTGGDTGELFF
TRBV9	TRBD2	.	TRBJ2-1	TGTGCCAGCAGCGGTTCCGGGACTAGCGGGGGAAGCTCCTACAATGAGCAGTTCTTC	CASSGSGTSGGSSYNEQFF
TRBV29-1	.	few	TRBJ2-7	TGCAGCGTTGAGGACAGCTCCTACGAGCAGTACTTC	CSVEDSSYEQYF
TRBV29-1	.	few	TRBJ1-1	TGCAGCGTTGCGCGAAGTTCCACTGAAGCTTTCTTT	CSVARSSTEAFF
TRBV14	TRBD1	many	TRBJ1-3	TGTGCCAGCAGCCACTTGATGGGGACAGGGTGGTATCCCTCTGGAAACACCATATATTTT	CASSHLMGTGWYPSGNTIYF
TRBV19	TRBD2	.	TRBJ2-7	TGTGCCAGTAGTGGGAGGGTTGGCGAGCAGTACTTC	CASSGRVGEQYF
TRBV7-8	.	many	TRBJ1-2	TGTGCCAGCAGCTCCTACACAGGGCCTAACTATGGCTACACCTTC	CASSSYTGPNYGYTF
TRBV7-9	TRBD1	.	TRBJ1-1	TGTGCCAGCAGCGACCCATGGACAGGGTCGGGTTCGGGCACTGAAGCTTTCTTT	CASSDPWTGSGSGTEAFF
TRBV20-1	TRBD1	few	TRBJ2-7	TGCAGTGCTCGGGGGACAGGGGATCTCTACGAGCAGTACTTC	CSARGTGDLYEQYF
TRBV20-1	TRBD2	.	TRBJ2-1	TGCAGTGCTGGACTAGCTCTTTACAATGAGCAGTTCTTC	CSAGLALYNEQFF
TRBV6-4	.	.	TRBJ1-1	TGTGCCAGCAGCGATGCGGGGGTCAGCTACTCCACTGAAGCTTTCTTT	CASSDAGVSYSTEAFF
TRBV19	.	.	TRBJ2-7	TGTTCCAGTAGTACTACTAGGCGGCAAGCCTACGAGCAGTACTTC	CSSSTTRRQAYEQYF
TRBV19	TRBD2	.	TRBJ2-7	TGTGCCAGTAGTATCGGGACTAGCGGGGGAGAACCACGGCAGTACTTC	CASSIGTSGGEPRQYF
TRBV10-1	.	.	TRBJ1-2	TGTGCCAGCAGTTACGGGGGGGCCCCGCTCCCCTATGGCTACACCTTC	CASSYGGAPLPYGYTF
TRBV24-1	.	.	TRBJ2-2	TGTGCCACCAGTGAGGGGACGTGGTTCGCCGGGGAGCTGTTTTTT	CATSEGTWFAGELFF
TRBV24-1	TRBD1	.	TRBJ2-1	TGTGCCACCAGTGACTCGGACAGGACCACGTCAAATGAGCAGTTCTTC	CATSDSDRTTSNEQFF
TRBV2	.	.	TRBJ2-2	TGTGCCAGCAGTCCTTTAGCAGCCGGGGAGCTGTTTTTT	CASSPLAAGELFF
TRBV9	TRBD1	.	TRBJ1-2	TGTGCCAGCGGAGTCAGGGGGGCCTATGGCTACACCTTC	CASGVRGAYGYTF
TRBV2	TRBD2	.	TRBJ2-1	TGTGCCAGCAGTTACAGCGGGGGGGCAAATGAGCAGTTCTTC	CASSYSGGANEQFF
TRBV7-6	.	.	TRBJ2-7	TGTGCCAGCAGCTTAGGCGAGGCAGGGGGGTACGAGCAGTACTTC	CASSLGEAGGYEQYF
TRBV5-5	.	.	TRBJ1-2	TGTGCCAGCAGCTTGACGGCTGACTATGGCTACACCTTC	CASSLTADYGYTF
TRBV7-2	TRBD2	.	TRBJ2-5	TGTGCCAGCAGCTTAGACGGGGGGGCCTGGAAGACCCAGTACTTC	CASSLDGGAWKTQYF
TRBV7-9	TRBD1	many	TRBJ1-6	TGTGCCAGCAGTAAGGGGGCCGGGAATTCACCCCTCCACTTT	CASSKGAGNSPLHF
TRBV7-2	.	once	TRBJ1-1	TGTGCCAGCAGAGAGACGGGGAAAATGAACACTGAAGCTTTCTTT	CASRETGKMNTEAFF
TRBV5-1	.	many	TRBJ2-7	TGCGCCAGCAGCTTGGGAGGTGAGGGGGACAAGCAGTACTTC	CASSLGGEGDKQYF
TRBV20-1	.	few	TRBJ2-1	TGCAGTGCTAGAGATACGGTTGAGCAGTTCTTC	CSARDTVEQFF
TRBV5-1	TRBD2	.	TRBJ2-3	TGCGCCAGCAGCTTGGGGATAGCGGGAGCCGATACGCAGTATTTT	CASSLGIAGADTQYF
TRBV20-1	TRBD2	many	TRBJ2-1	TGCAGTGCCAGCGGGGGGGCCAACTACAATGAGCAGTTCTTC	CSASGGANYNEQFF
TRBV7-6	.	.	TRBJ2-5	TGTGCCAGCAGCTTAAGAGCGGGCCAAGAGACCCAGTACTTC	CASSLRAGQETQYF
TRBV7-6	.	many	TRBJ1-4	TGTGCCAGCAGCTTTTCCCCCCAGGGAGAAAAACTGTTTTTT	CASSFSPQGEKLFF
TRBV2	TRBD1	.	TRBJ1-1	TGTGCCAGCGGTGGGACAGGGGGGAACACTGAAGCTTTCTTT	CASGGTGGNTEAFF
TRBV20-1	.	.	TRBJ2-7	TGCAGTGCTAGATTTAGGGATAGGTACGAGCAGTGCTTC	CSARFRDRYEQCF
TRBV29-1	.	.	TRBJ2-1	TGCAGCTTTTTCGAGGGGAGCTCCTACAATGAGCAGTTCTTC	CSFFEGSSYNEQFF
TRBV10-3	.	.	TRBJ1-1	TGTGCCATCAGTGAGTCGAATCCCCAGGGGGAAGCTTTCTTT	CAISESNPQGEAFF
TRBV5-5	.	.	TRBJ1-1	TGTGCCAGCAGCCTCCGGGACGGGCACGCTTTCTTT	CASSLRDGHAFF
TRBV19	TRBD2	.	TRBJ2-3	TGTGCCAGTAGTCCCGGGACTAGCGGGGGGGACACAGATACGCAGTATTTT	CASSPGTSGGDTDTQYF
TRBV18	TRBD2	many	TRBJ2-7	TGTGCCAGCTCACCACGCCAAGCTAGCGGAGACGAGCAGTACTTC	CASSPRQASGDEQYF
TRBV5-8	.	many	TRBJ1-1	TGTGCCAGCAGCTTCGACAGTAACACTGAAGCTTTCTTT	CASSFDSNTEAFF
TRBV7-3	.	many	TRBJ2-3	TGTGCCAGCAGCCACCCCTCGAGGGGTGATACGCAGTATTTT	CASSHPSRGDTQYF
TRBV20-1	TRBD1	.	TRBJ2-5	TGCAGTGCTGTAACAGGGGGCGGTGTGACCCAGTACTTC	CSAVTGGGVTQYF
TRBV15	.	.	TRBJ2-3	TGTGCCACCAGCGGAGATAGGCTAGCGAGCATAGATACGCAGTATTTT	CATSGDRLASIDTQYF
TRBV11-2	.	.	TRBJ1-1	TGTGCCAGCAGCTTAGTGGAGGCGGCTTTCTTT	CASSLVEAAFF
TRBV9	.	.	TRBJ2-7	TGTGCCAGCAGCGAACAGGGATTCCTTACCTACGAGCAGTACTTC	CASSEQGFLTYEQYF
TRBV7-9	.	many	TRBJ1-1	TGTGCCAGCAGCTTCGGGATACCGAACACTGAAGCTTTCTTT	CASSFGIPNTEAFF
TRBV5-8	.	many	TRBJ2-3	TGTGCCAGTAGCCTATTCGGGGGCCCTGGCACAGATACGCAGTATTTT	CASSLFGGPGTDTQYF
TRBV15	.	.	TRBJ2-3	TGTGCCACCAGCAGAGGTTCAGGGAGAGGGACAGATACGCAGTATTTT	CATSRGSGRGTDTQYF
TRBV20-1	TRBD1	.	TRBJ1-1	TGCAGTGCTAAAAGAACAGGGGAGGGAGCTTTCTTT	CSAKRTGEGAFF
TRBV5-1	.	many	TRBJ1-1	TGCGCCAGCAGCTTAAAGTGGGACACTGAAGCTTTCTTT	CASSLKWDTEAFF
TRBV7-8	.	few	TRBJ2-5	TGTGCCAGCAGCGCACTAGAGACCCAGTACTTC	CASSALETQYF
TRBV2	.	.	TRBJ2-1	TGTGCCAGCAGTAGGATCGATGAGCAGTTCTTC	CASSRIDEQFF
TRBV11-2	.	.	TRBJ2-7	TGTGCCAGCAGCCCCGCCGGGACTCGCTCCTACGAGCAGTACTTC	CASSPAGTRSYEQYF
TRBV20-1	TRBD1	.	TRBJ1-4	TGCAGTGCCCTTCCGCCCCCACGGGACAGGGGAGTGTATGAAAAACTGTTTTTT	CSALPPPRDRGVYEKLFF
TRBV2	.	.	TRBJ1-1	TGTGCCAGCCGGATGGGCACTGAAGCTTTCTTT	CASRMGTEAFF
TRBV10-3	.	.	TRBJ2-5	TGTGCCAGCAGTCAAACCTCCGGGACTGGAGAGACCCAGTACTTC	CASSQTSGTGETQYF
TRBV30	TRBD1	once	TRBJ1-1	TGTGCCTGGAGAAGAGTGGGACAGGTGAACACTGAAGCTTTCTTT	CAWRRVGQVNTEAFF
TRBV19	TRBD1	many	TRBJ1-2	TGTGCCAGTACCTCAGGGGGCCGGGGCTACACCTTC	CASTSGGRGYTF
TRBV27	.	many	TRBJ1-1	TGTGCCAGCAGTTTATTGGGTGCCACTGAAGCTTTCTTT	CASSLLGATEAFF
TRBV19	.	.	TRBJ1-4	TGTGCCACCCAGGAGCCGAATGAAAAACTGTTTTTT	CATQEPNEKLFF